This T cell receptor beta chain was obtained from a study of cytomegalovirus exposure and HLA in healthy donors. Whole-study results and caveats: Among the sequence variants, a highly shared cluster was likely an artifact of sequencing. Some V segments, including TRBV6-2 and TRBV6-3, were excluded as indistinguishable. Specificity of three CMV-associated chains for CMV antigens was verified in vitro. From TCR beta sequences, most subjects' HLA-A and HLA-B alleles were reportedly predicted accurately.

Note on this clone: Antigen: not known.

CDR3 size: 18 residues. The V and J ends lost 5 bases and 4 bases, in that order; junction bases with no gene match: 17. Germline lookup yields CDR1 SEHNR and CDR2 FQNEAQ (reference sequence). In the PCR, 60 Vbeta and 13 Jbeta primers were used. The method was immunoSEQ multiplex PCR; TCRdb's version includes in-frame clones alone and lacks a portion of them. This sample has about 190,000 clones, with 70% to 75% found just once. This chain links TRBV7-9 with TRBJ2-7; 10 bases are shared with TRBD2. The source of this sequence is a woman in her 30s in good health and CMV-seropositive. The sample consisted of PBMCs. CDR3 nucleotide sequence: TGTGCCAGCAGCCCCGGGGGAGCGGGAGGGCCTTTATGGTACGAGCAGTACTTC. It is translated as CASSPGGAGGPLWYEQYF.